The 3 T cell receptor beta chains given below trace back to one sample, sequenced in a study of tumor-infiltrating lymphocytes in primary liver carcinoma. The approximately 20-31 mg bulk tissue piece was not sorted before simultaneous RNA and DNA extraction. Starting from approximately 0.45 ug of total RNA, TCR beta cDNA was produced with a primer in the constant region. Slightly modified ARM-PCR served as the procedure for the TCR beta libraries. These libraries came from three rounds of nested multiplex PCR. Running 10 cycles apiece, the first two PCR rounds relied on TRBV1-TRBV30 forward primers together with a C-beta reverse primer. TCRdb processed the multiplex PCR reads anew with MiXCR; each CDR3 protein has one entry. The table includes some 25,000 distinct CDR3 sequences, roughly 78% detected once. Sequencing was performed on liver tumor tissue from sampling region 3. Specified subset: tumor region T3, left-lateral pole. The receptors were sampled from a man in his forties with primary liver carcinoma and hepatitis B virus infection.

Worth noting for this clonotype: Sequence at one end of the junction differs from germline and may be a read error. This chain links TRBV2 with TRBJ2-1, with D perhaps matching TRBD2 (6 bases). CDR1 and CDR2 from the germline V gene are SNHLY and FYNNEI. CDR3 length equals 12 residues. CDR3 DNA: TGTGCCAGTTCGACAAGGGAGGATGAGCAGTCCTTC. Its protein product is CASSTREDEQSF.

V is TRBV12-3 or TRBV12-4 and J is TRBJ2-7, with D possibly matching TRBD2 (6 bases). V lost 6 bases and J lost 2, with 17 bases in between. This CDR3 region has 15 residues. CDR3 region: CASRPGTGSTYEQYF. CDR3 DNA: TGTGCCAGCAGACCAGGGACTGGCTCGACCTACGAGCAGTACTTC.

Turning to this clonotype: One junction end disagrees with the germline gene, perhaps due to a read error. This sequence joins TRBV11-2 and TRBJ1-1, with D hard to call. Per germline, CDR1 SGHAT and CDR2 FQNNGV. The CDR3 runs to 13 residues. The CDR3 DNA follows: TGCGCCAGCAGGTGGGGTGGAAGGACTGAACCTTTCTTT. Encoded protein: CASRWGGRTEPFF.